Below, 12 T cell receptor beta chains from the same sample are listed, as sequenced in a study of cytomegalovirus exposure and HLA in healthy donors. The PCR used 60 Vbeta and 13 Jbeta primers. Here immunoSEQ multiplex PCR was the method, and the copy in TCRdb shows in-frame clones only, minus some. The repertoire holds roughly 170,000 clones, with around 83% as singletons. The source material was PBMCs. All receptors derive from a girl aged 2-10 years in good health and CMV-seropositive.

This clone was detected only once. This rearrangement joins TRBV6-5 to TRBJ2-7; the match to TRBD2 covers 13 bases. The length of the CDR3 is 15 residues. With V trimmed by 7 bases and J by 6 bases, 9 bases remained unmatched. The germline V gene has CDR1 MNHEY and CDR2 SVGAGI. The CDR3 nucleotides are TGTGCCAGCACTAGACTAGCGGGAGGCCGGATCGAGCAGTACTTC. The encoded protein is CASTRLAGGRIEQYF.

This chain joins TRBV10-1 and TRBJ2-1; tentative D call: TRBD1 (5 bases). The ends were cut back, 8 bases at V and 6 bases at J, with 14 bases in the middle. The CDR3 contains 13 residues. From germline, CDR1 is WNHNN and CDR2 SYGVQD (reference sequence). DNA of the CDR3: TGCGCCAGCGCGGCAGGGTCAGGCAATGAGCAGTTCTTC. Protein sequence: CASAAGSGNEQFF.

CDR3 nucleotide sequence: TGCGCCAGCAGCCATGGGACTAGCGGGAGGGCCATCCACAACTACGAGCAGTACTTC. As protein: CASSHGTSGRAIHNYEQYF. This rearrangement joins TRBV4-1 to TRBJ2-7; 16 bases map to TRBD2. Trimming cost V 3 bases and J 3 bases; bases outside gene matches: 11. Germline CDR1 is MGHRA and CDR2 is YSYEKL. The CDR3 has 19 residues.

CDR3 DNA sequence: TGTGCCAGCAGCATTGACACCGCCTCCTACGAGCAGTACTTC. Translating it yields CASSIDTASYEQYF. The rearrangement uses TRBV7-9 and TRBJ2-7; D ambiguous. Per germline, CDR1 SEHNR and CDR2 FQNEAQ (reference sequence). The length of the CDR3 is 14 residues. V dropped 5 bases and J dropped 0 bases, with 11 bases sitting between them.

The V and J genes are TRBV30 and TRBJ1-3, with TRBD1 matching over 9 bases. From germline, CDR1 is GTSNPN and CDR2 SVGIG (reference sequence). Germline trimming cut 0 bases from V and 4 bases from J; bases unmatched to any gene: 7. There are 16 residues in the CDR3. CDR3 nucleotide sequence: TGTGCCTGGAGTGTACATCTTGGGACAGGGGGAAACACCATATATTTT. Its translation: CAWSVHLGTGGNTIYF.

The rearrangement uses TRBV5-8 and TRBJ1-2; 10 bases align to TRBD1. The CDR3 covers 19 residues. CDR1 and CDR2 (germline): SGHTS, YDEGEE. V was clipped by 2 bases and J by 1 base; unmatched bases: 14. The CDR3 DNA follows: TGTGCCAGCAGCTTAAGCGGGACAGGGGTCCTTAGCTTTAACTATGGCTACACCTTC. Protein sequence: CASSLSGTGVLSFNYGYTF.

This CDR3 reads CASSLDQGSGTGELFF. As DNA, the CDR3 is TGCGCCAGCAGCTTGGACCAGGGGAGCGGCACCGGGGAGCTGTTTTTT. The rearrangement links TRBV5-1 to TRBJ2-2, with a possible D match to TRBD1 (6 bases). The CDR3 length is 16 residues. Trimming stripped 0 bases from V and 4 bases from J, with 13 bases between. From germline, CDR1 is SGHRS and CDR2 YFSETQ.

This clone was observed once. The chain combines TRBV7-3 with TRBJ1-1, with a possible D match to TRBD1 (6 bases). The CDR3 is 14 amino acids. Germline V CDR1 and CDR2: SGHTA, FQGTGA. V was shortened by 0 bases and J by 7 bases, with 12 bases between the two germline ends. The CDR3 DNA is TGTGCCAGCAGCTTAACCGCGACAGGTCTTGAAGCTTTCTTT. Protein product: CASSLTATGLEAFF.

The chain carries TRBV6-5 and TRBJ2-6; unclear D gene. The CDR3 is made up of 13 amino acids. The germline V and J ends were trimmed by 7 bases and 0 bases, with 4 bases remaining between them. Germline values: CDR1 MNHEY, CDR2 SVGAGI. The DNA of the CDR3 is TGTGCCAGCACCTTCTCTGGGGCCAACGTCCTGACTTTC. Translation gives CASTFSGANVLTF.

This clone has more than one count but fewer than ten. V and J are TRBV9 and TRBJ1-1; weak D call: TRBD1 (6 bases). The CDR3 is 14 residues long. V was cut by 1 base and J by 3 bases, with 10 bases left in between. In germline, CDR1 is SGDLS, CDR2 YYNGEE. The CDR3 is CASSVQDSYTEAFF. The CDR3 region has the DNA TGTGCCAGCAGCGTACAGGACAGCTACACTGAAGCTTTCTTT.

The J gene is TRBJ2-3, the V gene TRBV10-3, with TRBD1 matching over 10 bases. The CDR3 spans 19 residues. Germline V gene sequence: CDR1 ENHRY, CDR2 SYGVKD. V trimming: 2 bases; J trimming: 1 base; junction bases outside the gene matches: 12. The chain's CDR3 is CAISELFWTGGSGTDTQYF. CDR3 bases: TGTGCCATCAGTGAGCTTTTCTGGACAGGGGGTTCCGGCACAGATACGCAGTATTTT.

This clone has just a few counts. The rearrangement links TRBV9 to TRBJ1-1; D might be TRBD1 (5 bases). CDR1 is SGDLS and CDR2 is YYNGEE in the germline V gene. The CDR3 has 15 residues. Trimming removed 3 bases at V and 4 bases at J, with 16 bases between. The CDR3 protein is CASSGPVLGGTEAFF. The CDR3, as DNA: TGTGCCAGCAGCGGCCCAGTCCTGGGGGGCACTGAAGCTTTCTTT.